This T cell receptor beta chain was obtained from a study of cytomegalovirus exposure and HLA in healthy donors. Points from the study as a whole: In a later analysis, common viral pathogens appeared linked to several of the most significant clusters.

Both 60 Vbeta primers and 13 Jbeta primers went into the PCR. TCRdb's copy holds only in-frame clones and misses some; the assay was immunoSEQ multiplex PCR. This table holds more than 100,000 clones, 70% to 80% found once. On this clone: The antigen is not known.

Trimming cost V 5 bases and J 9 bases; bases outside gene matches: 13. The length of the CDR3 is 16 residues. The germline V gene encodes CDR1 SNHLY and CDR2 FYNNEI. Sequencing was performed on PBMCs. This chain uses TRBV2 with TRBJ2-1, with 10 bases fitting TRBD2. The clonotype was recovered from a woman aged 40 to 50 in good health and CMV-seropositive. The CDR3 bases are TGTGCCAGCAGTCGGGAAGCGGGGGGGCCGTATATTGAGCAGTTCTTC. Translating gives CASSREAGGPYIEQFF.